This T cell receptor (beta chain) was obtained from a study of OX40 agonist ivuxolimab in advanced cancers. Study overall: Participants could have had prior anti-PD-1, anti-PD-L1 or anti-CTLA-4 therapy, and around 40% had some.

This CDR3 comprises 12 residues. CDR1 is SQVTM, CDR2 ANQGSEA, per germline. A remark on this clone: Its antigen is still unknown. One end of the junction varies from germline; a read error may be responsible.

Sequencing was performed with immunoSEQ multiplex PCR; in TCRdb, only in-frame clones are kept and a portion is missing. The table records 70,000 to 100,000 clones, about nine tenths of them present only once. Findings and caveats of the study: Dosing at 0.1 to 3.0 mg/kg was accompanied by clonal expansion of CD4+ and CD8+ blood T cells by week 6.

The V gene is TRBV29-1, the J gene TRBJ1-6; a possible D gene is TRBD1 (5 bases). The TCR was taken from an adult with an advanced solid tumor such as melanoma, head and neck, liver or kidney cancer. The sample here was CD4+ or CD8+ T cells sorted from blood, taken in a trial of the OX40 agonist ivuxolimab. Written as DNA, the CDR3 is TGTTTGCAGGACAATTATAATTCACCCCTCCACTTT. Protein sequence: CLQDNYNSPLHF. Full variable domain (remainder filled in from reference TRBV29-1 and TRBJ1-6): SAVISQKPSRDICQRGTSLTIQCQVDSQVTMMFWYRQQPGQSLTLIATANQGSEATYESGFVIDKFPISRPNLTFSTLTVSNMSPEDSSIYLCLQDNYNSPLHFGNGTRLTVT.